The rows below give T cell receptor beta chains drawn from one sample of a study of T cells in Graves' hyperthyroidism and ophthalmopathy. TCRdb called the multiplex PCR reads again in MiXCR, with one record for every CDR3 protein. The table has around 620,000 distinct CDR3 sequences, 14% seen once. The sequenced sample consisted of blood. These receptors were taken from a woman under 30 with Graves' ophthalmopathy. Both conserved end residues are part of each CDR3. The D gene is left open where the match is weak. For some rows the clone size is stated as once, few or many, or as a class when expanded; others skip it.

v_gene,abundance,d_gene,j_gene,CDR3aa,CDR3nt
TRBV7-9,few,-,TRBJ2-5,CASSFSRVIQETQYF,TGTGCCAGCAGCTTCTCTAGGGTTATACAAGAGACCCAGTACTTC
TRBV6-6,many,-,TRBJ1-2,CASSYDHGQSYYGYTF,TGTGCCAGCAGTTACGATCACGGACAGTCCTATTATGGCTACACCTTC
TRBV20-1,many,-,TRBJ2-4,CSAAPAGIRPVAKNIQYF,TGCAGTGCCGCACCCGCTGGGATCCGTCCCGTAGCCAAAAACATTCAGTACTTC
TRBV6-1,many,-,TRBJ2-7,CASSPDLGGSYEQYF,TGTGCCAGCAGTCCCGATTTAGGGGGCTCCTACGAGCAGTACTTC
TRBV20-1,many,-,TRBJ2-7,CSARDLRRAGEQYF,TGCAGTGCTAGAGATCTCCGACGGGCGGGGGAGCAGTACTTC
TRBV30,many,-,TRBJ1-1,CAWSVKLMNTEAFF,TGTGCCTGGAGTGTAAAACTTATGAACACTGAAGCTTTCTTT
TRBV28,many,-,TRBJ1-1,CASSLYRDGNTEAFF,TGTGCCAGCAGTTTATACCGGGACGGTAACACTGAAGCTTTCTTT
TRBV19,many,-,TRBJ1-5,CASRQGEGQPQHF,TGTGCCAGTAGACAGGGAGAGGGTCAGCCCCAGCATTTT
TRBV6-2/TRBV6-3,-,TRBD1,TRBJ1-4,CASRAGTGTATNEKLFF,TGTGCCAGCAGAGCCGGGACAGGGACTGCAACTAATGAAAAACTGTTTTTT
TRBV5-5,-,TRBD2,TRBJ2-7,CASSFGGRASGSYEQYF,TGTGCCAGCAGCTTTGGAGGGAGGGCTAGCGGGAGTTACGAGCAGTACTTC
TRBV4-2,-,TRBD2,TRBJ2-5,CASSQMGGSNQETQYF,TGTGCCAGCAGCCAAATGGGCGGGAGTAACCAAGAGACCCAGTACTTC
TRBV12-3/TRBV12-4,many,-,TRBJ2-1,CASSPRVEQFF,TGTGCCAGCAGCCCACGGGTTGAGCAGTTCTTC
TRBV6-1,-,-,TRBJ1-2,CASSDRVGNYGYTF,TGTGCCAGCAGTGACAGGGTGGGGAACTATGGCTACACCTTC
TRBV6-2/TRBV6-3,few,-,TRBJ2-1,CASSQGVNEQFF,TGTGCCAGCAGCCAAGGGGTTAATGAGCAGTTCTTC
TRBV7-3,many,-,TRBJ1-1,CASSLTQGTYTEAFF,TGTGCCAGCAGCTTAACTCAGGGGACTTACACTGAAGCTTTCTTT
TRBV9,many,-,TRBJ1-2,CASSVAQQNGYTF,TGTGCCAGCAGCGTAGCCCAGCAGAATGGCTACACCTTC
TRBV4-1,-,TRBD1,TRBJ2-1,CASSQGTGLRVGNEQFF,TGCGCCAGCAGCCAAGGGACAGGGTTAAGGGTCGGCAATGAGCAGTTCTTC
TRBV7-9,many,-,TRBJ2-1,CASSSMGAYNEQFF,TGTGCCAGCAGCTCCATGGGGGCCTACAATGAGCAGTTCTTC
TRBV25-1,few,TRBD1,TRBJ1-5,CASSEFGQGRDQPQHF,TGTGCCAGCAGTGAATTCGGACAGGGACGGGATCAGCCCCAGCATTTT
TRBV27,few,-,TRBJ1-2,CASSFLSGSNYGYTF,TGTGCCAGCAGTTTTCTCTCGGGGTCTAACTATGGCTACACCTTC
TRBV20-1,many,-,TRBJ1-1,CSASAPMNTEAFF,TGCAGTGCTAGCGCTCCTATGAACACTGAAGCTTTCTTT
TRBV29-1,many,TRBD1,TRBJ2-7,CSVKWPGGNEQYF,TGCAGCGTGAAATGGCCAGGGGGAAACGAGCAGTACTTC
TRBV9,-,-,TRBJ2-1,CASSVALVRNHEQFF,TGTGCCAGCAGCGTAGCGCTAGTTAGGAACCATGAGCAGTTCTTC
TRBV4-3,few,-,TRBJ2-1,CASSPGTDSSYNEQFF,TGCGCCAGCAGCCCAGGGACCGACTCCTCCTACAATGAGCAGTTCTTC